The 30 T cell receptor beta chains reported below all come from one sample, sequenced in a study of cytomegalovirus exposure and HLA in healthy donors. PCR primers comprised 60 Vbeta and 13 Jbeta primers. Repertoires were generated with immunoSEQ multiplex PCR, while TCRdb's copy carries only in-frame clones and drops some. The repertoire shows roughly 120,000 clones; the top ten hold more than 0.9%. The sequenced sample was PBMCs. These receptors originate from a man younger than 35 in good health and CMV-seronegative.

The chain joins TRBV27 to TRBJ1-1, with D perhaps matching TRBD1 (6 bases). The CDR3 is made up of 13 amino acids. V lost 7 bases, J lost 0 bases, and 9 bases lay in between. From germline, CDR1 is MNHEY and CDR2 SMNVEV (reference sequence). The CDR3, as DNA: TGTGCCAGCATCGGACAGTTGAACACTGAAGCTTTCTTT. It specifies CASIGQLNTEAFF.

V is TRBV30 and J is TRBJ1-5, with TRBD1 matching over 10 bases. Trimming cost V 5 bases and J 4 bases; bases outside gene matches: 14. CDR1 is GTSNPN and CDR2 is SVGIG in the germline V gene (reference sequence). CDR3 length: 17 amino acids. DNA for the CDR3: TGTGCCTGGGACTATGCGCTCGGGACAGGGGTTAATCAGCCCCAGCATTTT. Translated, it gives CAWDYALGTGVNQPQHF.

The V call is TRBV10-2, the J call TRBJ2-1; 9 bases are shared with TRBD2. CDR3 size: 18 residues. The V gene end was trimmed by 6 bases and the J gene end by 3 bases; junction bases not matched to a gene: 15. Germline V gene sequence: CDR1 WSHSY, CDR2 SAAADI. The CDR3 DNA reads as TGCGCCAGCAGGATCCCTAGGCGGGAGGGCTCGGTCTACAATGAGCAGTTCTTC. As protein: CASRIPRREGSVYNEQFF.

The V call is TRBV30, the J call TRBJ1-1, with 9 bases aligning to TRBD1. Germline CDR1 is GTSNPN and CDR2 is SVGIG (reference sequence). The CDR3 sequence is 15 residues long. With 1 base clipped from V and 5 bases from J, the junction kept 8 bases outside the gene matches. CDR3 nucleotides: TGTGCCTGGAGTGCCGAGACAGGGGGTGCGACTGAAGCTTTCTTT. It yields the protein CAWSAETGGATEAFF.

V is TRBV7-9 and J is TRBJ1-2; TRBD1 matches 7 bases. From germline, CDR1 is SEHNR and CDR2 FQNEAQ (reference sequence). This CDR3 comprises 16 residues. Germline trimming cut 4 bases from V and 3 bases from J; bases unmatched to any gene: 11. The CDR3 loop is CASSSYTDRAHYGYTF. The DNA of the CDR3 is TGTGCCAGCAGCTCCTACACAGACAGGGCTCACTATGGCTACACCTTC.

The genes are TRBV4-1 and TRBJ1-1; 9 nucleotides match TRBD1. The CDR3 totals 17 residues. The germline V gene encodes CDR1 MGHRA and CDR2 YSYEKL. Trimming removed 2 bases from V and 7 bases from J; junction bases left unmatched: 14. The CDR3 coding sequence is TGCGCCAGCAGCCAACGTCTTGACCGGGACAGGGTAAGTGAAGCTTTCTTT. Translated: CASSQRLDRDRVSEAFF.

The J gene is TRBJ2-1, the V gene TRBV5-1, with 10 bases lining up with TRBD2. Germline V CDR1 and CDR2: SGHRS, YFSETQ. This CDR3 spans 16 amino acids. Trimming took 0 bases from V and 4 from J; bases not matched to a gene: 4. The CDR3 coding sequence is TGCGCCAGCAGCTTGGATAGGACTAGCGGTTACAATGAGCAGTTCTTC. It codes for CASSLDRTSGYNEQFF.

This chain connects TRBV18 to TRBJ1-4; 7 positions match TRBD1. With V trimmed by 3 bases and J by 2 bases, 9 bases remained unmatched. Germline loops: CDR1 KGHSH, CDR2 LQKENI. The CDR3 consists of 17 residues. The CDR3 coding sequence is TGTGCCAGCTCACCCTTGACAGGGATGGGCACTAATGAAAAACTGTTTTTT. Residues: CASSPLTGMGTNEKLFF.

The J gene is TRBJ2-7, the V gene TRBV19; D is perhaps TRBD2 (6 bases). V was clipped by 6 bases and J by 0 bases, with 12 bases between them. The CDR3 runs 14 residues. In germline, CDR1 is LNHDA, CDR2 SQIVND (reference sequence). The CDR3 sequence is CASSRDLDSYEQYF. CDR3 bases: TGTGCCAGTAGCCGGGACTTAGACTCCTACGAGCAGTACTTC.

The chain employs TRBV30 and TRBJ2-1; 11 bases match TRBD2. V was pared by 1 base and J by 6 bases, with 8 bases of the junction left unmatched. This CDR3 is 16 amino acids long. CDR1 and CDR2 (germline): GTSNPN, SVGIG (reference sequence). CDR3 sequence reads: CAWSAILAGGLNEQFF. In DNA, the CDR3 is TGTGCCTGGAGTGCCATATTAGCGGGAGGGCTCAATGAGCAGTTCTTC.

The chain employs TRBV30 and TRBJ1-5; D is undetermined. V was trimmed by 2 bases and J by 1 base, leaving 6 bases between them. This CDR3 is 13 amino acids long. The germline CDR1 and CDR2 sequences are GTSNPN and SVGIG (reference sequence). The DNA for the CDR3 is TGTGCCTGGAGTCCCCGGAGCAATCAGCCCCAGCATTTT. Translation gives CAWSPRSNQPQHF.

As regards this clone: This sample also contains other DNA sequences that code for the same CDR3. The J gene is TRBJ1-2, the V gene TRBV5-6, with D tentatively TRBD1 (6 bases). CDR1 is SGHDT, CDR2 YYEEEE, per germline. The CDR3 is made up of 14 amino acids. Trimming removed 4 bases at V and 8 bases at J, with 18 bases between. CDR3 bases: TGTGCCAGCAGCCCGACAGGAGGTGTCGGGGGCTACACCTTC. Amino acid sequence: CASSPTGGVGGYTF.

The chain couples TRBV19 to TRBJ2-1; 10 positions match TRBD1. Per germline, CDR1 LNHDA and CDR2 SQIVND (reference sequence). The V segment lost 5 bases and the J segment 4 bases; nucleotides outside the gene matches: 8. The CDR3 is 16 residues long. The CDR3 loop is CASSDRGRLGYNEQFF. The CDR3 DNA reads TGTGCCAGTAGTGACAGGGGGCGACTTGGATACAATGAGCAGTTCTTC.

The V and J genes are TRBV13 and TRBJ1-1, with 11 bases lining up with TRBD1. Germline V lookup: CDR1 PRHDT, CDR2 FYEKMQ (reference sequence). With V trimmed by 5 bases and J by 7 bases, 6 bases remained unmatched. The CDR3 length is 14 residues. CDR3 residues: CASSREDRGLEAFF. The CDR3 DNA follows: TGTGCCAGCAGCCGGGAGGACAGGGGGCTTGAAGCTTTCTTT.

The DNA of the CDR3 is TGTGCCAGCAGCCACCAGCCGGGACTCCCCTGGGATGGCTACACCTTC. This codes for CASSHQPGLPWDGYTF. V usage is TRBV7-9 and J usage is TRBJ1-2; maybe TRBD1 (5 bases). The CDR3 runs to 16 residues. Per germline, CDR1 SEHNR and CDR2 FQNEAQ (reference sequence). The V end was cut by 5 bases, the J end by 6 bases, with 22 bases between. The variable domain in full, completed from reference TRBV7-9 and TRBJ1-2, reads DTGVSQNPRHKITKRGQNVTFRCDPISEHNRLYWYRQTLGQGPEFLTYFQNEAQLEKSRLLSDRFSAERPKGSFSTLEIQRTEQGDSAMYLCASSHQPGLPWDGYTFGSGTRLTVV.

The chain is built from TRBV30 and TRBJ2-3, with 9 bases that match TRBD2. Germline V gives CDR1 GTSNPN, CDR2 SVGIG (reference sequence). Losses at the gene ends were 0 bases for V and 6 bases for J; bases not matched to a gene: 22. The CDR3 loop spans 20 amino acids. This CDR3 is CAWSVSRHLRAGGPRDTQYF. In DNA, the CDR3 is TGTGCCTGGAGTGTATCACGCCACTTGCGAGCGGGGGGTCCCCGGGATACGCAGTATTTT.

The rearrangement links TRBV27 to TRBJ1-2; 9 bases line up with TRBD1. After removal of 0 bases from V and 4 bases from J, the junction contained 9 bases not matched to a gene. There are 17 residues in the CDR3. Germline V CDR1 and CDR2: MNHEY, SMNVEV (reference sequence). CDR3 in DNA: TGTGCCAGCAGTTTATCTGTGGACAGGGGTCATATCTATGGCTACACCTTC. It yields the protein CASSLSVDRGHIYGYTF.

V gene TRBV19 combines with J gene TRBJ2-2; 11 bases line up with TRBD2. This CDR3 region has 16 residues. Trimming at V came to 3 bases and at J to 6 bases, leaving 6 bases not matched to a gene. The germline V gene has CDR1 LNHDA and CDR2 SQIVND (reference sequence). The CDR3 here is CASSIIAGGSPGELFF. The CDR3 nucleotides read TGTGCCAGTAGTATTATAGCGGGAGGGTCTCCCGGGGAGCTGTTTTTT. Full variable domain (remainder filled in from reference TRBV19 and TRBJ2-2): DGGITQSPKYLFRKEGQNVTLSCEQNLNHDAMYWYRQDPGQGLRLIYYSQIVNDFQKGDIAEGYSVSREKKESFPLTVTSAQKNPTAFYLCASSIIAGGSPGELFFGEGSRLTVL.

The V gene is TRBV30, the J gene TRBJ2-5; TRBD2 might be the D (6 bases). CDR1 is GTSNPN, CDR2 SVGIG, per germline (reference sequence). The CDR3 has 13 residues. Trimming left V 8 bases short and J 5 bases short, with 18 bases between. DNA of the CDR3: TGTGCCCGGTCTGTCGGGGGAATGGAGACCCAGTACTTC. Encoded protein: CARSVGGMETQYF.

This chain joins TRBV6-1 and TRBJ2-1; perhaps TRBD2 as D (5 bases). Between the trimmed V and J ends, which lost 8 bases and 8 bases, there was a span of 19 bases. Looked up from germline, CDR1 is MNHNS and CDR2 is SASEGT. This CDR3 contains 14 residues. The CDR3 sequence is CASAGSRGRDEQFF. The DNA for the CDR3 is TGTGCCAGCGCCGGGTCTCGGGGAAGGGATGAGCAGTTCTTC.

The chain carries TRBV5-4 and TRBJ1-1, with D unresolved. The CDR3 loop spans 14 amino acids. V was pared by 5 bases and J by 1 base, with 12 bases between. Germline V CDR1 and CDR2: SGHNT, YYREEE (reference sequence). CDR3: CASRPIIENTEAFF. CDR3 DNA sequence: TGTGCCAGCAGACCCATAATAGAGAACACTGAAGCTTTCTTT.

The chain recombines TRBV6-1 with TRBJ2-5; 11 bases are a match to TRBD2. Germline CDR1 is MNHNS and CDR2 is SASEGT. J was trimmed by 5 bases and V by 4 bases; bases with no gene match: 6. CDR3 size: 15 residues. CDR3 bases: TGTGCCAGCAGTGCACTAGCGGGGGAGTACGAGACCCAGTACTTC. It yields the protein CASSALAGEYETQYF.

The genes are TRBV19 and TRBJ2-3, with a weak D call TRBD2 (5 bases). Germline CDR1 is LNHDA and CDR2 is SQIVND (reference sequence). This CDR3 is built from 11 residues. Between the trimmed V and J ends, which lost 5 bases and 11 bases, there was a span of 11 bases. CDR3 nucleotide sequence: TGTGCCAGTAGTCGCTCCCGGGAGCAGTATTTT. The encoded protein is CASSRSREQYF.

The chain is built from TRBV7-2 and TRBJ2-1; TRBD2 matches at 9 bases. The length of the CDR3 is 13 residues. V shed 7 bases and J 7 bases; nucleotides not matched to a gene: 5. CDR1 is SGHTA, CDR2 FQGNSA, per germline. The CDR3 region has the DNA TGTGCCAGCACGCGGGAGGGTTATAATGAGCAGTTCTTC. Protein: CASTREGYNEQFF.

This chain links TRBV29-1 with TRBJ2-5, with TRBD2 as a possible D gene (6 bases). The CDR3 spans 15 residues. V lost 4 bases and J 3 bases, leaving 18 bases between the germline ends. The germline CDR1 and CDR2 sequences are SQVTM and ANQGSEA. CDR3 in amino acids: CSVVSPGLKKETQYF. The CDR3 DNA is TGCAGCGTTGTGTCCCCGGGACTCAAAAAAGAGACCCAGTACTTC.

The chain has TRBV13 and TRBJ2-5; 8 bases line up with TRBD2. The J call is doubtful: the DNA matches TRBJ2-7 better. Germline values: CDR1 PRHDT, CDR2 FYEKMQ (reference sequence). The length of the CDR3 is 16 residues. The chain's CDR3 is CASSTSPGLGLHEQYF. The DNA of the CDR3 is TGTGCCAGCAGCACATCCCCGGGACTAGGTCTCCACGAGCAGTACTTC.

The V gene is TRBV5-1, the J gene TRBJ1-2; 9 positions agree with TRBD1. Per germline, CDR1 SGHRS and CDR2 YFSETQ. This CDR3 spans 14 amino acids. The ends lost 5 bases at V and 4 bases at J; junction bases unmatched: 6. CDR3 nucleotide sequence: TGCGCCAGCAGTACGACAGGGGGAGCCTATGGCTACACCTTC. Its translation is CASSTTGGAYGYTF.

This chain links TRBV5-1 with TRBJ2-1; the match to TRBD2 covers 11 bases. V lost 0 bases, J lost 9 bases, and 14 bases stayed unmatched. The CDR3 has 18 amino acids. Germline V lookup: CDR1 SGHRS, CDR2 YFSETQ. CDR3 in amino acids: CASSLAVVSGRAGGEQFF. CDR3 nucleotide sequence: TGCGCCAGCAGCTTGGCGGTTGTTAGCGGGAGGGCCGGGGGTGAGCAGTTCTTC.

V usage is TRBV5-4 and J usage is TRBJ1-1; 8 bases are a match to TRBD1. This CDR3 has 14 residues. Trimming at V came to 2 bases and at J to 6 bases, leaving 6 bases not matched to a gene. The germline V gene encodes CDR1 SGHNT and CDR2 YYREEE (reference sequence). The CDR3 spells CASSFDDRGAEAFF. The CDR3 DNA follows: TGTGCCAGCAGCTTCGATGACAGGGGCGCTGAAGCTTTCTTT.

The chain links TRBV6-5 to TRBJ1-1; TRBD1 agrees at 9 bases. With V trimmed by 8 bases and J by 11 bases, 18 bases remained unmatched. Germline V CDR1 and CDR2: MNHEY, SVGAGI. The CDR3 runs 15 residues. The CDR3 nucleotides read TGTGCCAGCGGAGTGAGTCGGACAGGGGAGATAATGGCTTTCTTT. Translation: CASGVSRTGEIMAFF.